Following are 8 T cell receptor beta chains from one sample sequenced in a study of cytomegalovirus exposure and HLA in healthy donors. Primers for the PCR totalled 60 Vbeta and 13 Jbeta. TCRdb keeps only in-frame clones here, not all; method: immunoSEQ multiplex PCR. The repertoire consists of fewer than 150,000 clones, with roughly 80% occurring once and the leading ten covering less than 5.5%. Sequenced input: PBMCs. The receptors originated from a man aged 50 to 59 in good health and CMV-seropositive.

This chain connects TRBV29-1 to TRBJ2-7; TRBD2 matches 7 bases. V lost 3 bases to trimming and J lost 0 bases; unmatched junction nucleotides: 5. The CDR3 runs to 14 residues. CDR1 is SQVTM and CDR2 is ANQGSEA in the germline V gene. The CDR3 reads CSVDSGGNSYEQYF. As DNA, the CDR3 is TGCAGCGTTGACTCGGGGGGAAACTCCTACGAGCAGTACTTC.

This chain uses TRBV4-3 with TRBJ1-2; TRBD1 matches at 7 bases. The germline V gene encodes CDR1 LGHNA and CDR2 YSLEER. The trim removed 3 bases at V and 3 bases at J, leaving 7 bases unmatched. CDR3 length: 15 residues. The CDR3 DNA follows: TGCGCCAGCAGCCAGCCCGGGACAGATCACTATGGCTACACCTTC. The encoded protein is CASSQPGTDHYGYTF.

V usage is TRBV2 and J usage is TRBJ1-5, with D maybe TRBD1 (6 bases). This CDR3 spans 15 amino acids. CDR1 and CDR2 from the germline V gene are SNHLY and FYNNEI. V lost 2 bases and J lost 2, with 10 bases in between. DNA for the CDR3: TGTGCCAGCAGTGAAACCAGGGGAGGCAATCAGCCCCAGCATTTT. Protein: CASSETRGGNQPQHF.

This clone has a handful of counts. The V call is TRBV27, the J call TRBJ2-5; D perhaps matches TRBD1 (5 bases). The germline V gene has CDR1 MNHEY and CDR2 SMNVEV (reference sequence). Trimming left V 6 bases short and J 1 base short, with 9 bases between. CDR3 length: 13 residues. The CDR3 is CASRPGFQETQYF. Here the CDR3 DNA reads TGTGCCAGCAGACCAGGGTTCCAAGAGACCCAGTACTTC.

The V gene is TRBV30, the J gene TRBJ2-5, with D possibly TRBD1 on 5 matching bases. Near its end, the DNA agrees better with TRBJ2-7, so the J call may be wrong. The CDR3 totals 14 residues. Germline CDR1 GTSNPN, CDR2 SVGIG (reference sequence). CDR3 bases: TGTGCCTACTGGGCCCGAAACAGGCCCTACGAGCAGTACTTC. Translated: CAYWARNRPYEQYF.

The chain is built from TRBV19 and TRBJ2-7; a possible D gene is TRBD1 (5 bases). This CDR3 is 13 amino acids long. The V end lost 4 bases, the J end lost 3 bases, and 10 bases lay between the germline ends. Germline V lookup: CDR1 LNHDA, CDR2 SQIVND (reference sequence). The DNA for the CDR3 is TGTGCCAGTAGTACTGACACAGGCTACGAGCAGTACTTC. It is translated as CASSTDTGYEQYF.

The chain recombines TRBV6-5 with TRBJ1-5, with D hard to call. The germline V gene has CDR1 MNHEY and CDR2 SVGAGI. CDR3 length: 15 amino acids. V was pared by 4 bases and J by 6 bases, with 16 bases between. In DNA form, the CDR3 reads TGTGCCAGCAGTTCCCTCCGGGGAGGCCTTCAGCCCCAGCATTTT. It specifies CASSSLRGGLQPQHF.

This chain links TRBV9 with TRBJ1-4; possible D gene TRBD1, 5 bases. The V end lost 3 bases, the J end lost 3 bases, and 15 bases lay between the germline ends. The V gene's germline CDR1 is SGDLS and CDR2 YYNGEE. The CDR3 covers 16 residues. DNA of the CDR3: TGTGCCAGCAGCGCCTCACTGGAGGGACCTAATGAAAAACTGTTTTTT. The encoded protein is CASSASLEGPNEKLFF.